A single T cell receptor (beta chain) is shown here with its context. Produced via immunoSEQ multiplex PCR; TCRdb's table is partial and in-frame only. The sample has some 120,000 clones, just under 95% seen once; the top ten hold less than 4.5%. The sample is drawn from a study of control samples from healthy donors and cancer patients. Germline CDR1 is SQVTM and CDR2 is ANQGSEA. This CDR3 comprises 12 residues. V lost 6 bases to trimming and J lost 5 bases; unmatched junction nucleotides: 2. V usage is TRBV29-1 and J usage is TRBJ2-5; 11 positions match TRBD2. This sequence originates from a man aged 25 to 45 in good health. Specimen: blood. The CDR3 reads CSVRTSGETQYF. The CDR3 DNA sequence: TGCAGCGTGAGGACTAGCGGGGAGACCCAGTACTTC.